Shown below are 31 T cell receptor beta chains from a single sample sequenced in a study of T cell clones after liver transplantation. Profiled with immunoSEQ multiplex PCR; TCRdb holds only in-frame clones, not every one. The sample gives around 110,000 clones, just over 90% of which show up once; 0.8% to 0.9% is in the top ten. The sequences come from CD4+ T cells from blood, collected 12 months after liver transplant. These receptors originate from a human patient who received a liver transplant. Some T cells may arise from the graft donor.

The CDR3: CATSRAMEETQYF. The CDR3 region has the DNA TGTGCCACCAGCAGAGCAATGGAGGAGACCCAGTACTTC. V is TRBV15 and J is TRBJ2-5; no firm D call. Germline values: CDR1 LNHNV, CDR2 YYDKDF (reference sequence). The V end lost 1 base, the J end lost 5 bases, and 8 bases lay between the germline ends. This CDR3 has 13 amino acids.

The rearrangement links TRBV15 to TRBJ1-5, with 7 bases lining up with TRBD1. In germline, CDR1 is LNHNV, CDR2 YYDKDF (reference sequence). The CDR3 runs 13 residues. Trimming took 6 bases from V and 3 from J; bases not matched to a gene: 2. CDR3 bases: TGTGCCACCAGGGGACAGAACAATCAGCCCCAGCATTTT. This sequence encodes CATRGQNNQPQHF.

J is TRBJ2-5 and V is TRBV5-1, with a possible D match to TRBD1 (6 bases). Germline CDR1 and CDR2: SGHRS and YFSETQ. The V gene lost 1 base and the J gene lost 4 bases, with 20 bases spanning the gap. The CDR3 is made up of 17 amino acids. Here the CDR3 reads CASSLSQGMVRGETQYF. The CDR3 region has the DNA TGCGCCAGCAGCTTGTCGCAGGGGATGGTGAGAGGAGAGACCCAGTACTTC. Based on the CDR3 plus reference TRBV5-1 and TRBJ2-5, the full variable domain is KAGVTQTPRYLIKTRGQQVTLSCSPISGHRSVSWYQQTPGQGLQFLFEYFSETQRNKGNFPGRFSGRQFSNSRSEMNVSTLELGDSALYLCASSLSQGMVRGETQYFGPGTRLLVL.

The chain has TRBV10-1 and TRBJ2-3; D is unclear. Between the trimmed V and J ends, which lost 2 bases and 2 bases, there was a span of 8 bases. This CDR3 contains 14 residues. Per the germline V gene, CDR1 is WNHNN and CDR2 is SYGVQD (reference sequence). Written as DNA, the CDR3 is TGCGCCAGCAGTGAGAGGCGGAACACAGATACGCAGTATTTT. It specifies CASSERRNTDTQYF.

CDR3 in DNA: TGTGCCAGCAGTTACTCTACCAGAACCTATGGCTACACCTTC. Protein sequence: CASSYSTRTYGYTF. The J gene is TRBJ1-2, the V gene TRBV6-5; unclear D gene. The CDR3 has 14 amino acids. Trimming removed 0 bases at V and 4 bases at J, with 9 bases between. From germline, CDR1 is MNHEY and CDR2 SVGAGI.

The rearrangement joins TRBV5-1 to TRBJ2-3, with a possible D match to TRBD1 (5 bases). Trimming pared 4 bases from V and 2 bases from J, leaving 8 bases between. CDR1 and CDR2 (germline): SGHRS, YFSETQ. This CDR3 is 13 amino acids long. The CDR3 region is CASSARVTDTQYF. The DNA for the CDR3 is TGCGCCAGCAGCGCCAGGGTCACAGATACGCAGTATTTT.

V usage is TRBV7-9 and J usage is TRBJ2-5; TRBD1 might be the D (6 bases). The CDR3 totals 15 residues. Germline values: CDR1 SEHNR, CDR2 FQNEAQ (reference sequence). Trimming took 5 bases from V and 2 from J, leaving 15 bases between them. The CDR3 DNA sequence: TGTGCCAGCAGCATAAGAGACAGGCTACAAGAGACCCAGTACTTC. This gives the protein CASSIRDRLQETQYF. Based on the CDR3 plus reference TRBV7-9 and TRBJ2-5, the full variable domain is DTGVSQNPRHKITKRGQNVTFRCDPISEHNRLYWYRQTLGQGPEFLTYFQNEAQLEKSRLLSDRFSAERPKGSFSTLEIQRTEQGDSAMYLCASSIRDRLQETQYFGPGTRLLVL.

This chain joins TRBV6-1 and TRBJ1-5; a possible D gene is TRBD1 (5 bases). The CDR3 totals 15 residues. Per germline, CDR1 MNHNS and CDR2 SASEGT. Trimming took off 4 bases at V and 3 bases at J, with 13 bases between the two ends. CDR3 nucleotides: TGTGCCAGCAGTGCGGGTGGGGGGTTCAATCAGCCCCAGCATTTT. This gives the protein CASSAGGGFNQPQHF.

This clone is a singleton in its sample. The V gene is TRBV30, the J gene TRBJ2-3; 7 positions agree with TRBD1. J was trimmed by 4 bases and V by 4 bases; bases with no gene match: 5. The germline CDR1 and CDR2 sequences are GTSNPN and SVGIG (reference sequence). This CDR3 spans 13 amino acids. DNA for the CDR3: TGTGCCTGGATACAGGGGAACGCAGATACGCAGTATTTT. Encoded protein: CAWIQGNADTQYF.

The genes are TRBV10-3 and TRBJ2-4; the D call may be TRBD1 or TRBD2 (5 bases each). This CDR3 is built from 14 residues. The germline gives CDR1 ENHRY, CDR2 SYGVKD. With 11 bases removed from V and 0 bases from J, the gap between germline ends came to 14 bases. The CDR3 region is CASGTELAKNIQYF. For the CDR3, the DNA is TGTGCCTCCGGGACGGAACTAGCCAAAAACATTCAGTACTTC.

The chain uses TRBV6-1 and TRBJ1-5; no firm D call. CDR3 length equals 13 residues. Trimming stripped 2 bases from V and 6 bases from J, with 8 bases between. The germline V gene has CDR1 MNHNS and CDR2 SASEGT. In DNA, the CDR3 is TGTGCCAGCAGTGAAAAGTATGGTCAGCCCCAGCATTTT. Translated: CASSEKYGQPQHF.

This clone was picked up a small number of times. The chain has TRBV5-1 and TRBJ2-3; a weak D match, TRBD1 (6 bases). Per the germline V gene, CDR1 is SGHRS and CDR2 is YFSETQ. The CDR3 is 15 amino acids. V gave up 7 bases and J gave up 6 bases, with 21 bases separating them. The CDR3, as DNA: TGCGCCAGCCAACTACAGGGCGGTGGGGAGGATACGCAGTATTTT. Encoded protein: CASQLQGGGEDTQYF.

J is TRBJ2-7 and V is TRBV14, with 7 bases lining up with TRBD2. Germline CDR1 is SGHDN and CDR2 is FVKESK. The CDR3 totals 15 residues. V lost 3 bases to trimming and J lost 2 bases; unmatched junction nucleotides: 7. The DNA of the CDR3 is TGTGCCAGCAGCCAGCAGCGGGGACTTGCCTACGAGCAGTACTTC. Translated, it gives CASSQQRGLAYEQYF.

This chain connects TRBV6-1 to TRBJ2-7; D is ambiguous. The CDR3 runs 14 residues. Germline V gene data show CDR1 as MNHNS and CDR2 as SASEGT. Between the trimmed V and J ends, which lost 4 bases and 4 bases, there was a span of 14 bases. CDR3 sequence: CASSVGTANYEQYF. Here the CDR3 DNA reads TGTGCCAGCAGTGTTGGCACAGCGAATTACGAGCAGTACTTC.

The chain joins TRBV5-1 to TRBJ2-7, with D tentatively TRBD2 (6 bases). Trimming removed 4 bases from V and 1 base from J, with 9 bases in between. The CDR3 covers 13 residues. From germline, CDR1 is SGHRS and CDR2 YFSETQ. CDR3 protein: CASSPGSSYEQYF. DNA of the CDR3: TGCGCCAGCAGCCCCGGGAGTTCCTACGAGCAGTACTTC.

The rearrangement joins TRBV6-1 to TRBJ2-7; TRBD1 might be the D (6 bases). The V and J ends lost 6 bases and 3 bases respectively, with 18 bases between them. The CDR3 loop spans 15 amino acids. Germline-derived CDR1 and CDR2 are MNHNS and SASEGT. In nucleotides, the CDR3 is TGTGCCAGCAGCCCCGGGTGGGGACAAGGCTACGAGCAGTACTTC. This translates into CASSPGWGQGYEQYF.

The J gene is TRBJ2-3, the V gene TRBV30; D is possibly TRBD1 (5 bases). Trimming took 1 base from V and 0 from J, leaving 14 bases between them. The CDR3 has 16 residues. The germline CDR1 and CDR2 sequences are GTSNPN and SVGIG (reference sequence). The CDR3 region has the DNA TGTGCCTGGAGTGAGGGGCAGAGCCCTAGCACAGATACGCAGTATTTT. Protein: CAWSEGQSPSTDTQYF.

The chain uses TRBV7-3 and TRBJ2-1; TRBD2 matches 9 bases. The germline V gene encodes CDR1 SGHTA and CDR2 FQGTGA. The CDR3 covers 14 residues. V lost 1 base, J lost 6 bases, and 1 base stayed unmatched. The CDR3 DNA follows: TGTGCCAGCAGCTTAATGCGGGAGGGCAATGAGCAGTTCTTC. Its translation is CASSLMREGNEQFF.

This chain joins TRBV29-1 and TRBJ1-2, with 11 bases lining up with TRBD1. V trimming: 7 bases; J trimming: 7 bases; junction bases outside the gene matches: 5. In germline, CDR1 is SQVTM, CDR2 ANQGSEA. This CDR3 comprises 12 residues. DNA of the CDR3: TGCAGCGCTGCGGGACAGGGGGGTGGCTACACCTTC. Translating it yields CSAAGQGGGYTF. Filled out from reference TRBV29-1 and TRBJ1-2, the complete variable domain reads SAVISQKPSRDICQRGTSLTIQCQVDSQVTMMFWYRQQPGQSLTLIATANQGSEATYESGFVIDKFPISRPNLTFSTLTVSNMSPEDSSIYLCSAAGQGGGYTFGSGTRLTVV.

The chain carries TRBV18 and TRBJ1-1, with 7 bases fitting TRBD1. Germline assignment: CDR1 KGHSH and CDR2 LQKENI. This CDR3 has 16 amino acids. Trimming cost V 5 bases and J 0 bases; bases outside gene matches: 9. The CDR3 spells CASSSDRILMNTEAFF. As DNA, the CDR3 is TGTGCCAGCTCATCGGACAGGATTCTAATGAACACTGAAGCTTTCTTT.

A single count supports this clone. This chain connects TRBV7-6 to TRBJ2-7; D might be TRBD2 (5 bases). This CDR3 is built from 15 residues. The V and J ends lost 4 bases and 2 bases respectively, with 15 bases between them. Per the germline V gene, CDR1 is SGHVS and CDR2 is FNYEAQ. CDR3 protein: CASSSIPADAYEQYF. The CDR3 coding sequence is TGTGCCAGCAGCTCAATACCAGCGGACGCCTACGAGCAGTACTTC.

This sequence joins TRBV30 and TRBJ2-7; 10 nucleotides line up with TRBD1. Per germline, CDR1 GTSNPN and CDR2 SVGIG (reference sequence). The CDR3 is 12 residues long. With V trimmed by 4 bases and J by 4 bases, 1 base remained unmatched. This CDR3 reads CAWTDRGYEQYF. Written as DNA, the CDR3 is TGTGCCTGGACGGACAGGGGGTACGAGCAGTACTTC.

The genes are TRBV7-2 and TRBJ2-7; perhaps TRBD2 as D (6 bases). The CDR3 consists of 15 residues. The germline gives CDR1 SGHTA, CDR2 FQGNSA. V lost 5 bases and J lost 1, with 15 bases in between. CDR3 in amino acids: CASSVRTEGSYEQYF. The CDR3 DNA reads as TGTGCCAGCAGCGTCCGAACGGAGGGGTCCTACGAGCAGTACTTC.

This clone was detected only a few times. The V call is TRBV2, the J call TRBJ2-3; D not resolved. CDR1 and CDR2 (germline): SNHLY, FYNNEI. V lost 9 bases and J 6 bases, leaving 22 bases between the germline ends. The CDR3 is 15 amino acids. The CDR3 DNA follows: TGTGCCAGGCGAGACTCCTTAGTAATGTCGGATACGCAGTATTTT. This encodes CARRDSLVMSDTQYF.

In DNA form, the CDR3 reads TGTGCCAGCAGTGAATGGGCGGGAGCTGAGACCCAGTACTTC. Its protein is CASSEWAGAETQYF. J is TRBJ2-5 and V is TRBV25-1; 7 positions match TRBD2. The germline V gene has CDR1 MGHDK and CDR2 SYGVNS. Trimming took 1 base from V and 5 from J; bases not matched to a gene: 4. CDR3 length: 14 amino acids.

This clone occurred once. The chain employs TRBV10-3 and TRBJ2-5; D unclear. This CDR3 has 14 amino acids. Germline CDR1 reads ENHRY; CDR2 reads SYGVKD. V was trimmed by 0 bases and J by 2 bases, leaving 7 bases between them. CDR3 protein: CAISESQVQETQYF. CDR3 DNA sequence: TGTGCCATCAGTGAGTCGCAGGTTCAAGAGACCCAGTACTTC.

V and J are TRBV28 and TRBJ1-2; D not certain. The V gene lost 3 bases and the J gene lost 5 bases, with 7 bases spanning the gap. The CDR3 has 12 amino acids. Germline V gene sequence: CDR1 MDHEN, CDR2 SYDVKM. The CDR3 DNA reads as TGTGCCAGCAGTTTTGTGGAGTATGGCTACACCTTC. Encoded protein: CASSFVEYGYTF.

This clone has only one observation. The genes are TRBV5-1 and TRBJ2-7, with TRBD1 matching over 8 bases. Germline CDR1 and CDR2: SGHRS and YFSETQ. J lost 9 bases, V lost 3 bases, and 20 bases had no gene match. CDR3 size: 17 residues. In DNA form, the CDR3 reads TGCGCCAGCAGCTCAACACCCCCGGGACAGGCCTCCGGGGGGCAGTACTTC. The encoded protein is CASSSTPPGQASGGQYF.

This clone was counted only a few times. CDR3 bases: TGCGCCAGCAGTGAAAGGGGCGGAATCACTGAAGCTTTCTTT. It codes for CASSERGGITEAFF. The chain combines TRBV10-2 with TRBJ1-1; D perhaps matches TRBD1 (5 bases). This CDR3 has 14 residues. CDR1 and CDR2 (germline): WSHSY, SAAADI. The ends were cut back, 3 bases at V and 4 bases at J, with 12 bases in the middle.

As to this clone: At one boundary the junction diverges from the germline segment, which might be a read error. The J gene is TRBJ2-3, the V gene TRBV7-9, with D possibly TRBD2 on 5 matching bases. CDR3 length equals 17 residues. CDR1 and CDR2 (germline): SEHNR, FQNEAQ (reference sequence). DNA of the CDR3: TGTGCCAGCCGCTTAGCTTTGAGCGGACTGAGCACAGATACGCAGTATTTT. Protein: CASRLALSGLSTDTQYF.

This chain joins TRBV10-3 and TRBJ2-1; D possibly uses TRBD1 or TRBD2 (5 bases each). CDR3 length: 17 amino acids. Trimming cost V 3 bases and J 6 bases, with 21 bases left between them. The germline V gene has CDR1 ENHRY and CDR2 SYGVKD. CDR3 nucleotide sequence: TGTGCCATCAGTGACTCCCGTGGGACCCAACGCGGCAATGAGCAGTTCTTC. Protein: CAISDSRGTQRGNEQFF.